The T cell receptor (beta chain) under discussion was sequenced for a study of OX40 agonist ivuxolimab in advanced cancers. The data were produced by immunoSEQ multiplex PCR, yet TCRdb's version contains in-frame clones alone and is incomplete. The table includes around 75,000 clones, roughly 80% detected once. The CDR3 runs to 14 residues. V was cut by 2 bases and J by 5 bases, with 12 bases left in between. CDR1 SEHNR and CDR2 FQNEAQ come from the germline V gene (reference sequence). The chain employs TRBV7-9 and TRBJ2-5, with D uncertain. The TCR originated in an adult with an advanced solid tumor such as melanoma, head and neck, liver or kidney cancer. The sample here was CD4+ or CD8+ T cells sorted from blood, taken in a trial of the OX40 agonist ivuxolimab. CDR3 residues: CASSLSSTRETQYF. The CDR3 coding sequence is TGTGCCAGCAGCTTAAGCTCCACGAGGGAGACCCAGTACTTC.